The rows below give T cell receptor beta chains drawn from one sample of a study of CD8 T cells in ankylosing spondylitis. MiXCR, run by TCRdb on the 5' RACE reads, gives a single entry per CDR3 protein. The sample holds fewer than 350,000 distinct CDR3 sequences, approximately 10% seen once. The sample was blood, either unsorted or a sorted T cell fraction (not recorded which). The receptors were sampled from a female donor with ankylosing spondylitis or in good health (not recorded which). Both conserved end residues are part of each CDR3. Fields, in order: clone size, D gene, J gene, V gene, CDR3 DNA, CDR3 protein. D genes are given only for firm matches. Size is stated for part of the rows, as once, few or many counts, or as a class when the clone is expanded.

abundance: few
d_gene: TRBD1
j_gene: TRBJ2-5
v_gene: TRBV12-3/TRBV12-4
CDR3nt: TGTGCCAGCAGCCCCAACAGGGGGACGAAGACCCAGTACTTC
CDR3aa: CASSPNRGTKTQYF

abundance: few
d_gene: .
j_gene: TRBJ1-6
v_gene: TRBV12-3/TRBV12-4
CDR3nt: TGTGCCAGCAGTTTAGATCGGGGGCAGGGCCGTAATTCACCCCTCCACTTT
CDR3aa: CASSLDRGQGRNSPLHF

abundance: few
d_gene: .
j_gene: TRBJ1-4
v_gene: TRBV21-1
CDR3nt: TGTGCCAGCAGCACCCCGGAGGGAGATTCGGAAAAACTGTTTTTT
CDR3aa: CASSTPEGDSEKLFF

abundance: many
d_gene: TRBD1
j_gene: TRBJ1-2
v_gene: TRBV11-2
CDR3nt: TGTGCCAGCAGCTACCCAATACAGGGGGCGGGCTATGGCTACACCTTC
CDR3aa: CASSYPIQGAGYGYTF

abundance: many
d_gene: .
j_gene: TRBJ2-5
v_gene: TRBV5-4
CDR3nt: TGTGCCAGCAGCTTGGGTTGGGTTCAAGAGACCCAGTACTTC
CDR3aa: CASSLGWVQETQYF

abundance: .
d_gene: TRBD1
j_gene: TRBJ2-1
v_gene: TRBV2
CDR3nt: TGTGCCAGCAGTTTGGGGACAGCTTCGCGTATCGACTACAATGAGCAGTTCTTC
CDR3aa: CASSLGTASRIDYNEQFF

abundance: .
d_gene: TRBD2
j_gene: TRBJ2-6
v_gene: TRBV5-1
CDR3nt: TGCGCCAGCAGCCCGGGACTAGAGTCTGGGGCCAACGTCCTGACTTTC
CDR3aa: CASSPGLESGANVLTF

abundance: many
d_gene: .
j_gene: TRBJ2-2
v_gene: TRBV12-3/TRBV12-4
CDR3nt: TGTGCCAGCAGCGCGGCGACTAGGTTCACCGGGGAGCTGTTTTTT
CDR3aa: CASSAATRFTGELFF

abundance: many
d_gene: TRBD1
j_gene: TRBJ1-5
v_gene: TRBV12-3/TRBV12-4
CDR3nt: TGTGCCAGCAGGGAGGGACAGGGCTATAATCAGCCCCAGCATTTT
CDR3aa: CASREGQGYNQPQHF

abundance: many
d_gene: .
j_gene: TRBJ1-1
v_gene: TRBV20-1
CDR3nt: TGCAGTGCTAGAACGGCAGTTAACACTGAAGCTTTCTTT
CDR3aa: CSARTAVNTEAFF

abundance: few
d_gene: TRBD1
j_gene: TRBJ2-1
v_gene: TRBV20-1
CDR3nt: TGCAGTGCTACTGGGACAGATCACAATGAGCAGTTCTTC
CDR3aa: CSATGTDHNEQFF

abundance: many
d_gene: .
j_gene: TRBJ1-2
v_gene: TRBV5-1
CDR3nt: TGCGCCAGCAGCTTGGGCGGACAAGCTAACTATGGCTACACCTTC
CDR3aa: CASSLGGQANYGYTF

abundance: many
d_gene: .
j_gene: TRBJ1-6
v_gene: TRBV12-3/TRBV12-4
CDR3nt: TGTGCCAGCAGTTTAAAGTCGGGTAATTCACCCCTCCACTTT
CDR3aa: CASSLKSGNSPLHF

abundance: .
d_gene: TRBD1
j_gene: TRBJ1-5
v_gene: TRBV24-1
CDR3nt: TGTGCCACCAGTGACGGGACAGGGGGTAGCAATCAGCCCCAGCATTTT
CDR3aa: CATSDGTGGSNQPQHF

abundance: .
d_gene: .
j_gene: TRBJ1-3
v_gene: TRBV25-1
CDR3nt: TGTGCCAGCAGTGAATCGCCCCCAGGCGCTGGAAACACCATATATTTT
CDR3aa: CASSESPPGAGNTIYF

abundance: .
d_gene: .
j_gene: TRBJ2-7
v_gene: TRBV4-3
CDR3nt: TGCGCCAGCAGCCAAGATGGGGGAGACGGCCGCGAGCAGTACTTC
CDR3aa: CASSQDGGDGREQYF

abundance: many
d_gene: .
j_gene: TRBJ2-1
v_gene: TRBV10-3
CDR3nt: TGTGCCATCAGTGAGCCAGGGAAATACGATGAGCAGTTCTTC
CDR3aa: CAISEPGKYDEQFF

abundance: many
d_gene: .
j_gene: TRBJ1-1
v_gene: TRBV5-1
CDR3nt: TGCGCCAGCGGCAGGGACTTGAACACTGAAGCTTTCTTT
CDR3aa: CASGRDLNTEAFF

abundance: many
d_gene: .
j_gene: TRBJ2-7
v_gene: TRBV4-1
CDR3nt: TGCGCCAGCAGCCAAGGCGGGACAGTTAACTACGAGCAGTACTTC
CDR3aa: CASSQGGTVNYEQYF

abundance: many
d_gene: TRBD2
j_gene: TRBJ2-3
v_gene: TRBV7-2
CDR3nt: TGTGCCAGCAGCTTCACTAGCGCGTCCACAGATACGCAGTATTTT
CDR3aa: CASSFTSASTDTQYF

abundance: few
d_gene: TRBD1
j_gene: TRBJ2-2
v_gene: TRBV11-2
CDR3nt: TGTGCCAGCAGCCACACTACAGGGGCGGGCACCGGGGAGCTGTTTTTT
CDR3aa: CASSHTTGAGTGELFF

abundance: many
d_gene: .
j_gene: TRBJ1-1
v_gene: TRBV20-1
CDR3nt: TGCAGTGCCCGAGCGGGGAGAGGGACTTTCTTT
CDR3aa: CSARAGRGTFF

abundance: many
d_gene: .
j_gene: TRBJ1-4
v_gene: TRBV29-1
CDR3nt: TGCAGCGTTGAGGGGGGAACTAATGAAAAACTGTTTTTT
CDR3aa: CSVEGGTNEKLFF

abundance: many
d_gene: .
j_gene: TRBJ2-1
v_gene: TRBV5-1
CDR3nt: TGCGCCAGCAGCTTCTCATGGGGGGACAATGAGCAGTTCTTC
CDR3aa: CASSFSWGDNEQFF

abundance: many
d_gene: .
j_gene: TRBJ1-3
v_gene: TRBV5-1
CDR3nt: TGCGCCAGCAGCCCGCAGGCTGCTGGAAACACCATATATTTT
CDR3aa: CASSPQAAGNTIYF

abundance: many
d_gene: TRBD1
j_gene: TRBJ1-2
v_gene: TRBV20-1
CDR3nt: TGCAGTGCTAGCGGGACAGAGTTCTATCGCTACACCTTC
CDR3aa: CSASGTEFYRYTF

abundance: many
d_gene: TRBD1
j_gene: TRBJ2-1
v_gene: TRBV20-1
CDR3nt: TGCAGTGCCTTTAGACAGGGGGCATTTCGGGAGCAGTTCTTC
CDR3aa: CSAFRQGAFREQFF

abundance: many
d_gene: .
j_gene: TRBJ1-5
v_gene: TRBV5-1
CDR3nt: TGCGCCAGCAGGCCGGCAGACAATCAGCCCCAGCATTTT
CDR3aa: CASRPADNQPQHF

abundance: .
d_gene: .
j_gene: TRBJ2-2
v_gene: TRBV12-3/TRBV12-4
CDR3nt: TGTGCCAGCAGTCCCCATGGGGCACGCCTGAACACCGGGGAGCTGTTTTTT
CDR3aa: CASSPHGARLNTGELFF

abundance: .
d_gene: TRBD1
j_gene: TRBJ2-5
v_gene: TRBV7-8
CDR3nt: TGTGCCAGCAGCTCTCGCAGTAAGGGGGCCCGGGGTGAGACCCAGTACTTC
CDR3aa: CASSSRSKGARGETQYF

abundance: few
d_gene: TRBD1
j_gene: TRBJ1-6
v_gene: TRBV20-1
CDR3nt: TGCAGTGCTAGGGTGGGACAGCTTCCTTATTCACCCCTCCACTTT
CDR3aa: CSARVGQLPYSPLHF

abundance: few
d_gene: .
j_gene: TRBJ2-4
v_gene: TRBV6-1
CDR3nt: TGTGCCAGCAGCCCTAGCTGGGGTGGAGCCAAAAACATTCAGTACTTC
CDR3aa: CASSPSWGGAKNIQYF

abundance: many
d_gene: .
j_gene: TRBJ1-6
v_gene: TRBV5-1
CDR3nt: TGCGCCAGCAGCTTGGGGGGGCTAAATTCACCCCTCCACTTT
CDR3aa: CASSLGGLNSPLHF

abundance: .
d_gene: .
j_gene: TRBJ1-2
v_gene: TRBV2
CDR3nt: TGTGCCAGCAGTGGACGGTGGTATGGCTACACCTTC
CDR3aa: CASSGRWYGYTF

abundance: few
d_gene: .
j_gene: TRBJ1-4
v_gene: TRBV19
CDR3nt: TGTGCCAGTACAGGAGGCGGGAGACGTTATGAAAAACTGTTTTTT
CDR3aa: CASTGGGRRYEKLFF

abundance: many
d_gene: .
j_gene: TRBJ2-5
v_gene: TRBV20-1
CDR3nt: TGCAGTGCCCGCTCCAGCCACCAAGAGACCCAGTACTTC
CDR3aa: CSARSSHQETQYF

abundance: few
d_gene: TRBD1
j_gene: TRBJ2-1
v_gene: TRBV7-9
CDR3nt: TGTGCCAGCTCCGGGACAGGGGCCAGCGCCTACAATGAGCAGTTCTTC
CDR3aa: CASSGTGASAYNEQFF

abundance: .
d_gene: .
j_gene: TRBJ1-1
v_gene: TRBV29-1
CDR3nt: TGCAGCGGGAGGGACATAGGGTGGGATATTTACGGCACTGAAGCTTTCTTT
CDR3aa: CSGRDIGWDIYGTEAFF

abundance: few
d_gene: TRBD1
j_gene: TRBJ1-1
v_gene: TRBV5-1
CDR3nt: TGCGCCAGCAGCCTATACAGGGGTCGCTCTGAAGCTTTCTTT
CDR3aa: CASSLYRGRSEAFF

abundance: many
d_gene: TRBD2
j_gene: TRBJ2-7
v_gene: TRBV12-3/TRBV12-4
CDR3nt: TGTGCCAGCAGTTCTATGGGGGGGTCCTACGAGCAGTACTTC
CDR3aa: CASSSMGGSYEQYF

abundance: .
d_gene: .
j_gene: TRBJ2-7
v_gene: TRBV29-1
CDR3nt: TGCAGCGTTGCCAGGGACGCACGTGAGCAGTACTTC
CDR3aa: CSVARDAREQYF

abundance: many
d_gene: TRBD2
j_gene: TRBJ2-3
v_gene: TRBV20-1
CDR3nt: TGCAGTGCTAGCGCTCTAGCGGGGGGCCGGACAGATACGCAGTATTTT
CDR3aa: CSASALAGGRTDTQYF

abundance: many
d_gene: .
j_gene: TRBJ1-2
v_gene: TRBV4-1
CDR3nt: TGCGCCAGCAGCCATCAACAGGGAACGAACTATGGCTACACCTTC
CDR3aa: CASSHQQGTNYGYTF

abundance: many
d_gene: .
j_gene: TRBJ2-1
v_gene: TRBV10-3
CDR3nt: TGTGCCATCAGGGGACTCAGCGATGAGCAGTTCTTC
CDR3aa: CAIRGLSDEQFF